This TCR beta chain appears in the sequencing data of a study of response to subunit inactivated influenza vaccine. V was pared by 2 bases and J by 1 base, with 9 bases between. The CDR3 has 15 amino acids. Per germline, CDR1 SGHDN and CDR2 FVKESK. Regarding the study as a whole: Authors suggested each seasonal influenza vaccination recruits few new T cells.

MiXCR was run by TCRdb on the RT-PCR reads, yielding one entry per CDR3 protein. This sample yields approximately 730,000 distinct CDR3 sequences, of which around 13% are seen a single time; approximately 6.5% belongs to the top ten. With respect to this clonotype: Its antigen is still unknown.

This rearrangement joins TRBV14 to TRBJ2-1; D perhaps matches TRBD1 (5 bases). The source of this sequence is a man aged 45-60 years who received an inactivated influenza vaccine. Sample: PBMCs from blood, taken less than 15 days before vaccination. CDR3 sequence reads: CASSQKAGSYNEQFF. Written as DNA, the CDR3 is TGTGCCAGCAGCCAAAAGGCAGGGTCCTACAATGAGCAGTTCTTC.